This T cell receptor beta chain was found in a study of T cell changes during pregnancy in multiple sclerosis (dated by TCRdb to about 2019). About the study as a whole: In women with multiple sclerosis, the researchers looked at how the T cell repertoire shifted as pregnancy progressed.

Regarding this clone: There is no known antigen for this receptor. Base qualities are not at hand, and no much larger clone is one base apart.

Library generation was performed with the immunoSEQ multiplex PCR assay. Drawn from immuneACCESS, this table holds only the in-frame rearrangements with V and J called that TCRdb kept. Clones are partly lost; checked studies trace under half to an unresolved V gene and leave the rest unexplained. In this sample the table shows about 40,000 clones, approximately 93% of which occur a single time. Roughly 0.41% of the sample goes to the ten largest clones. The CDR3 has 15 amino acids, counting the end cysteine and phenylalanine. The CDR3 DNA has 45 bases and is translated from base 1. Germline trimming: 3 bases from V, 1 base from J; junction bases outside gene matches: 5. CDR1 is given as ENHRY and CDR2 as SYGVKD, both from the germline V gene.

The clonotype originates from a female donor with multiple sclerosis, enrolled in a pregnancy study. The chain is encoded by TRBV10-3 joined to TRBJ1-2, and 7 junction bases match TRBD1. The sequenced sample was CD4+ T cells from peripheral blood mononuclear cells, obtained in the first trimester of pregnancy. The nucleotides are TGTGCCATCAGTGACCCAGGGGGGTTTAACTATGGCTACACCTTC. The encoded protein is CAISDPGGFNYGYTF.